This TCR beta chain was sequenced in a study of cytomegalovirus exposure and HLA in healthy donors. Findings and caveats of the study: CMV antigen specificity was confirmed in vitro for three CMV-associated chains. TCR beta V segments were, for the most part, productive about 87% or about 30% of the time in an earlier analysis.

The CDR3 has 17 amino acids. The V gene's germline CDR1 is LGHNA and CDR2 YNFKEQ. After removal of 5 bases from V and 6 bases from J, the junction contained 11 bases not matched to a gene. This clone was seen at least ten times. No antigen is known for it. PCR involved 60 Vbeta and 13 Jbeta primers. The protocol was immunoSEQ multiplex PCR, while the TCRdb copy is restricted to in-frame clones and leaves out a portion. The data show around 160,000 clones, about 78% seen once. The receptor's source is a male donor in good health and CMV-seronegative. The rearrangement joins TRBV4-2 to TRBJ2-3; 13 positions match TRBD2. The specimen was PBMCs. CDR3 sequence reads: CASSKGTSGGVRDTQYF. In DNA form, the CDR3 reads TGTGCCAGCAGCAAAGGCACTAGCGGGGGGGTCAGGGATACGCAGTATTTT.